This TCR beta chain is from a study of spatial heterogeneity in lung cancer (dated by TCRdb to about 2019). In terms of the full investigation: Beta-chain transcripts were consistently detected in greater numbers than alpha-chain transcripts, which likely reflected higher beta-chain transcript abundance. In the raw uncorrected reads, each unique combination of TCR and UMI appeared more than ten times on average. The study quantitatively compared TCR alpha and beta repertoires across multiple tumor regions, matched nontumor lung and blood in non-small cell lung cancer. TCR repertoire features were related to nonsynonymous mutation counts determined by whole-exome sequencing of tumor tissue. Both alpha and beta chains were TCR-sequenced in 210 or so tumor regions, around 64 matched nontumor lung samples and around 54 PBMC samples obtained at surgery.

The germline V gene supplies CDR1 SQVTM and CDR2 ANQGSEA. Measured from the cysteine to the phenylalanine, the CDR3 is 13 residues long. The DNA shown is the 39-base CDR3, in frame from base 1. The V end loses 7 bases and the J end loses 5 bases, and a stretch of 17 bases separates them. Overall study outcomes, separate from this receptor: Ubiquitous expanded tumor TCRs were found in blood more often at tumor resection than at routine follow-up. Additional single-cell paired TCR alpha and beta sequencing was considered necessary to confirm, at a functional level, the hypothesis that regional TCRs recognize regional mutations.

With respect to this clonotype: Its cognate antigen has yet to be identified. There are no base qualities to consult, and no much larger clone falls within one base.

The sample's time point label, in plain terms: sample taken at primary tumor resection. For TCR sequencing, whole RNA was extracted from tumor and nontumor lung tissue, or from cryopreserved PBMC samples, and no cell sorting was done. Donors were around 71 patients with early-stage, untreated non-small cell lung cancer from the lung TRACERx cohort. Patients were selected for TCR sequencing only if sufficient RNA was available from at least two tumor regions. Receptors were amplified or captured by 5' RACE. The data were produced on a NextSeq 500. In the TCR library protocol, a unique molecular identifier was attached to each TCR cDNA molecule so that PCR and sequencing errors could be corrected. The original pipeline was this. Decombinator tools were used for TCR identification, UMI-based error correction and CDR3 extraction. TCRs above a frequency of 2 per 1,000, corresponding to the top 1% of the tumor frequency distribution, were defined as expanded. Rényi diversity was computed with the R vegan package after subsampling each repertoire 100 times to 5,000 TCRs. To build CDR3 similarity networks, amino acid triplet string-kernel similarity was used, and CDR3s were connected when their pairwise similarity was above 0.82. The public reads were quality trimmed at Q25 with fastp and then assembled into clones with MiXCR by TCRdb, keeping productive beta chains. Each record represents a unique CDR3 protein, reported with the most common genes and DNA among its rows. It is TCRdb's table, rather than the study itself, that gives the V and J calls and clone size. A total of about 85,000 distinct CDR3 sequences appear in this sample, about 20% of them only once. The top ten constitute roughly 6.2% of the sample.

The chain uses TRBV29-1 and TRBJ2-5; the D region possibly corresponds to TRBD2 (5 bases align). The source was PBMCs, collected at surgery. The clonotype originates from a male donor with early-stage non-small cell lung cancer. The CDR3 protein: CSASGMRDETQYF. The DNA sequence is TGCAGCGCCTCGGGAATGAGGGATGAGACCCAGTACTTC.